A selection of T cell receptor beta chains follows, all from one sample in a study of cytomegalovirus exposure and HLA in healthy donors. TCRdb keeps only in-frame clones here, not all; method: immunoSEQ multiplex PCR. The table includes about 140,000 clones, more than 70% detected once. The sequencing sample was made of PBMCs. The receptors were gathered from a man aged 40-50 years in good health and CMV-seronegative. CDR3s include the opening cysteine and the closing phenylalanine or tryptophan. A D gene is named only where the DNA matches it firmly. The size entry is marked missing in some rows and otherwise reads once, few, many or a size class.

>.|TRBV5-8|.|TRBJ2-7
CASNWRKGPEQYF
TGTGCCAGCAACTGGAGGAAGGGCCCCGAGCAGTACTTC
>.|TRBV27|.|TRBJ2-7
CASSLSATRALEQYF
TGTGCCAGCAGTTTATCGGCCACCCGAGCGCTCGAGCAGTACTTC
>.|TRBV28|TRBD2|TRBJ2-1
CASSLRAGGVYNEQFF
TGTGCCAGCAGTTTAAGGGCGGGGGGGGTATACAATGAGCAGTTCTTC
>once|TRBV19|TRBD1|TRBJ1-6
CASSIYIAGGQGLRVLHF
TGTGCCAGTAGTATTTACATTGCCGGCGGACAGGGGCTTCGTGTCCTCCACTTT
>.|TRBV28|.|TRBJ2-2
CASSSSGEGTGELFF
TGTGCCAGCAGTTCGTCAGGGGAAGGCACCGGGGAGCTGTTTTTT
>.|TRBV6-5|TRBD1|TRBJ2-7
CASRHGTGTYEQYF
TGTGCCAGCAGACACGGGACAGGGACCTACGAGCAGTACTTC
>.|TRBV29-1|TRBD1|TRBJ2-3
CSVPDRGPGDTQYF
TGCAGCGTCCCGGACAGGGGGCCCGGAGATACGCAGTATTTT
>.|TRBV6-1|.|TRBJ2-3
CASSERRASTDTQYF
TGTGCCAGCAGTGAACGGCGGGCCAGCACAGATACGCAGTATTTT
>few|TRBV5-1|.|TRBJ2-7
CASSPDTASYEQYF
TGCGCCAGCAGCCCGGACACCGCCTCCTACGAGCAGTACTTC
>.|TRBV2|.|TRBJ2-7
CASKADISYEQYF
TGTGCCAGCAAGGCTGACATCTCCTACGAGCAGTACTTC
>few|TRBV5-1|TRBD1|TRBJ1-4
CASSDAQGAGEKLFF
TGCGCCAGCAGCGATGCACAGGGGGCAGGTGAAAAACTGTTTTTT
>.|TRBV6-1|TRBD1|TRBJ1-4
CASTLTGVGEKLFF
TGTGCCAGCACCTTGACAGGGGTGGGAGAAAAACTGTTTTTT
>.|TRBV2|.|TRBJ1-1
CASNREVAGAEAFF
TGTGCCAGCAACCGCGAGGTAGCGGGCGCTGAAGCTTTCTTT
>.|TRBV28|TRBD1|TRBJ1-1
CASSFQGAWDTEAFF
TGTGCCAGCAGTTTCCAGGGGGCTTGGGATACTGAAGCTTTCTTT
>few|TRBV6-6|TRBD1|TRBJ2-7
CASSHGQGARYEQYF
TGTGCCAGCAGCCATGGACAGGGGGCTAGGTACGAGCAGTACTTC
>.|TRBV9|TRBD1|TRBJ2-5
CASSVETGGLATQYF
TGTGCCAGCAGCGTAGAAACAGGGGGTTTGGCGACCCAGTACTTC
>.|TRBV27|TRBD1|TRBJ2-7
CASSPWTGSDEQYF
TGTGCCAGCAGTCCGTGGACAGGGAGCGACGAGCAGTACTTC